A single sample is the source of the 28 T cell receptor beta chains below, sequenced in a study of T cells in Graves' hyperthyroidism and ophthalmopathy. From RNA transcripts, TCR beta CDR3 regions were amplified. TCR CDR3 regions were first amplified by RT-PCR with HTBI primers. TCRdb called the multiplex PCR reads again in MiXCR, with one record for every CDR3 protein. This sample has about 700,000 distinct CDR3 sequences; 40% to 55% occur once, and the top ten carry approximately 6.8%. Source material: peripheral blood or thyroid tissue (not recorded which). These receptors were taken from an adult man with Graves' disease, either hyperthyroidism or ophthalmopathy (not recorded which).

The DNA for the CDR3 is TGTGCCATCAGTTTACACGCCGGGCCCCAGCATTTT. It translates to CAISLHAGPQHF. The chain couples TRBV10-3 to TRBJ1-5, with D hard to call. CDR3 size: 12 residues. Trimming took off 5 bases at V and 9 bases at J, with 11 bases between the two ends. Germline loops: CDR1 ENHRY, CDR2 SYGVKD.

The chain couples TRBV5-1 to TRBJ2-5; D may be TRBD1 (5 bases). CDR3 length: 15 amino acids. Germline V gives CDR1 SGHRS, CDR2 YFSETQ. The V and J ends lost 0 bases and 5 bases respectively, with 14 bases between them. The chain's CDR3 is CASSLEAGFGETQYF. In DNA form, the CDR3 reads TGCGCCAGCAGCTTGGAAGCAGGGTTCGGGGAGACCCAGTACTTC.

This clonotype was seen at least ten times. The chain is built from TRBV7-2 and TRBJ1-5; D remains ambiguous. The germline CDR1 and CDR2 sequences are SGHTA and FQGNSA. This CDR3 has 15 residues. The V end was cut by 4 bases, the J end by 11 bases, with 21 bases between. CDR3 sequence reads: CASSSTSSGQVAQHF. In nucleotides, the CDR3 is TGTGCCAGCAGCTCGACATCCTCAGGTCAGGTGGCCCAGCATTTT.

The V gene is TRBV7-3, the J gene TRBJ2-2; no firm D call. The length of the CDR3 is 13 residues. Germline CDR1 reads SGHTA; CDR2 reads FQGTGA. V gave up 6 bases and J gave up 6 bases, with 11 bases separating them. The DNA of the CDR3 is TGTGCCAGCAGTTACGGGCAGGCCGGGGAGCTGTTTTTT. Its protein product is CASSYGQAGELFF.

This clonotype has a count of ten or more. This chain uses TRBV3-1 with TRBJ1-1; D not certain. CDR1 is LGHDT, CDR2 YNNKEL, per germline (reference sequence). Trimming took 3 bases from V and 11 from J, leaving 13 bases between them. The CDR3 is 12 amino acids. The chain's CDR3 is CASSQREDPAFF. In DNA form, the CDR3 reads TGTGCCAGCAGCCAGAGAGAGGATCCGGCTTTCTTT.

The chain employs TRBV7-9 and TRBJ1-2, with a weak D call TRBD1 (5 bases). The germline V and J ends were trimmed by 6 bases and 7 bases, with 12 bases remaining between them. Germline values: CDR1 SEHNR, CDR2 FQNEAQ (reference sequence). The CDR3 spans 12 residues. The CDR3 loop is CASRNGDFGYTF. CDR3 coding DNA: TGTGCCAGCAGAAACGGGGACTTTGGCTACACCTTC.

This clonotype was seen ten or more times. This chain links TRBV2 with TRBJ2-7, with no clear D. CDR3 length: 13 residues. V lost 2 bases, J lost 5 bases, and 10 bases lay in between. The germline CDR1 and CDR2 sequences are SNHLY and FYNNEI. In DNA, the CDR3 is TGTGCCAGCAGTGAAACTGGCTACCACGAGCAGTACTTC. Translated, it gives CASSETGYHEQYF.

This clonotype was seen only a few times. This chain links TRBV7-2 with TRBJ2-5, with D tentatively TRBD1 (6 bases). Trimming pared 6 bases from V and 4 bases from J, leaving 15 bases between. This CDR3 is built from 14 residues. Germline V lookup: CDR1 SGHTA, CDR2 FQGNSA. CDR3 nucleotide sequence: TGTGCCAGCAGTTCTTCAGGGGCGGGAGAGACCCAGTACTTC. Its protein is CASSSSGAGETQYF. The variable domain in full, with the rest retrieved from reference TRBV7-2 and TRBJ2-5, is GAGVSQSPSNKVTEKGKDVELRCDPISGHTALYWYRQSLGQGLEFLIYFQGNSAPDKSGLPSDRFSAERTGGSVSTLTIQRTQQEDSAVYLCASSSSGAGETQYFGPGTRLLVL.

At least ten counts were recorded for this clonotype. The genes are TRBV29-1 and TRBJ1-1, with D possibly matching TRBD1 (5 bases). The V end lost 4 bases, the J end lost 8 bases, and 5 bases lay between the germline ends. This CDR3 spans 9 amino acids. The germline CDR1 and CDR2 sequences are SQVTM and ANQGSEA. CDR3 in DNA: TGCAGCGTTGGGGGGGAAGCTTTCTTT. Protein: CSVGGEAFF.

The chain has TRBV14 and TRBJ1-2; D is unresolved. The length of the CDR3 is 11 residues. V shed 6 bases and J shed 7 bases, with 9 bases lying between them. Germline V gene lookup returns CDR1 SGHDN and CDR2 FVKESK. In nucleotides, the CDR3 is TGTGCCAGCAGTTTGAGTTTTGGCTACACCTTC. As protein: CASSLSFGYTF.

V and J are TRBV29-1 and TRBJ1-2, with D maybe TRBD1 (6 bases). V lost 8 bases and J lost 9, with 16 bases in between. Germline V gene sequence: CDR1 SQVTM, CDR2 ANQGSEA. The CDR3 has 11 amino acids. CDR3 loop: CSQSVQGSYTF. Here the CDR3 DNA reads TGCAGCCAAAGTGTACAGGGAAGCTACACCTTC.

The sample holds many counts of this clonotype. The rearrangement uses TRBV9 and TRBJ1-4; D is unresolved. The CDR3 has 15 amino acids. Germline V CDR1 and CDR2: SGDLS, YYNGEE. Trimming took off 0 bases at V and 0 bases at J, with 6 bases between the two ends. The chain's CDR3 is CASSVGGTTNEKLFF. In nucleotides, the CDR3 is TGTGCCAGCAGCGTAGGGGGAACAACTAATGAAAAACTGTTTTTT.

CDR3 protein: CASSGGRTGRYGYTF. CDR3 bases: TGTGCCAGCAGTGGGGGCCGGACAGGGAGGTATGGCTACACCTTC. This chain uses TRBV2 with TRBJ1-2, with 8 bases fitting TRBD1. Per the germline V gene, CDR1 is SNHLY and CDR2 is FYNNEI. Unmatched junction bases numbered 9, after V lost 4 bases and J lost 5 bases. The CDR3 extends over 15 amino acids.

This clonotype has only a few counts. This chain joins TRBV19 and TRBJ1-5; D is ambiguous. The CDR3 sequence is 17 residues long. The V end was cut by 3 bases, the J end by 4 bases, with 19 bases between. CDR1 is LNHDA and CDR2 is SQIVND in the germline V gene (reference sequence). The CDR3 here is CASSIDVAGEPNQPQHF. CDR3 bases: TGTGCCAGTAGTATTGATGTGGCCGGGGAGCCGAATCAGCCCCAGCATTTT.

This chain joins TRBV10-3 and TRBJ1-3; D is ambiguous. V was pared by 2 bases and J by 9 bases, with 5 bases between. Germline CDR1 is ENHRY and CDR2 is SYGVKD. This CDR3 spans 11 amino acids. CDR3 coding DNA: TGTGCCATCAGTGAGCGGGGCACCATATATTTT. It specifies CAISERGTIYF.

In the case of this clonotype: A much larger clone lies one base from this, so it may be a read error. V gene TRBV15 combines with J gene TRBJ1-6, with D unresolved. The germline gives CDR1 LNHNV, CDR2 YYDKDF (reference sequence). CDR3 length: 17 residues. The CDR3 DNA follows: TGTGCCACCGGCAGAGATCTGGCCTCGGATTATAATTCACCCCTCCACTTT. As protein: CATGRDLASDYNSPLHF.

This clonotype appeared a few times. This chain joins TRBV10-2 and TRBJ2-7; D possibly corresponds to TRBD1 (6 bases). CDR3 length equals 15 residues. Deletions cut 4 bases from V and 0 bases from J, with 13 bases between. Germline V gene data show CDR1 as WSHSY and CDR2 as SAAADI. The DNA of the CDR3 is TGCGCCAGCAGTGTTCCAGGGGCCGCCTCCTACGAGCAGTACTTC. Its translation is CASSVPGAASYEQYF.

Concerning this clonotype: Given a much more abundant clone one base away, this may be a read error. This chain joins TRBV29-1 and TRBJ1-2; D remains unclear. This CDR3 comprises 13 residues. V lost 1 base to trimming and J lost 4 bases, with 10 bases between them. CDR1 and CDR2 (germline): SQVTM, ANQGSEA. The CDR3 here is CSVEGLIPYGYTF. For the CDR3, the DNA is TGCAGCGTTGAAGGTTTAATTCCCTATGGCTACACCTTC.

The gene calls are TRBV7-2 and TRBJ2-7; perhaps TRBD2 as D (5 bases). The length of the CDR3 is 13 residues. Trimming stripped 3 bases from V and 7 bases from J, with 13 bases between. CDR1 SGHTA and CDR2 FQGNSA come from the germline V gene. CDR3 region: CASSLKRAWEQYF. The DNA of the CDR3 is TGTGCCAGCAGCTTGAAGAGGGCTTGGGAGCAGTACTTC.

Concerning this clonotype: A much more abundant neighbour one base away suggests this may be a read error. V is TRBV7-9 and J is TRBJ2-5; TRBD2 matches at 12 bases. Per germline, CDR1 SEHNR and CDR2 FQNEAQ (reference sequence). There are 16 residues in the CDR3. The V gene end was trimmed by 5 bases and the J gene end by 7 bases; junction bases not matched to a gene: 11. CDR3 DNA: TGTGCCAGCAGCGCGGGACTAGCGGGCCGTCCGGGGACCCAGTACTTC. It translates to CASSAGLAGRPGTQYF.

Worth noting for this clonotype: The DNA is omitted, as the CDR3 cannot be located on it reliably, and the CDR3 follows TCRdb's listing. This chain links TRBV7-3 with TRBJ2-2; no DNA check was done on the table's D call, TRBD1. Inclusive of both ends, the CDR3 amounts to 20 amino acids. Germline CDR1 reads SGHTA; CDR2 reads FQGTGA. The chain's CDR3 is CASSLRQDIGTGTTPGSCFF.

V and J are TRBV7-9 and TRBJ2-7, with D unresolved. The germline V gene has CDR1 SEHNR and CDR2 FQNEAQ (reference sequence). The V gene lost 5 bases and the J gene lost 7 bases, with 21 bases spanning the gap. CDR3 length equals 15 residues. CDR3 residues: CASSPTFEGLGEQYF. The CDR3, as DNA: TGTGCCAGCAGCCCGACCTTTGAAGGGTTGGGTGAGCAGTACTTC. The whole variable domain, filled in from reference TRBV7-9 and TRBJ2-7, reads DTGVSQNPRHKITKRGQNVTFRCDPISEHNRLYWYRQTLGQGPEFLTYFQNEAQLEKSRLLSDRFSAERPKGSFSTLEIQRTEQGDSAMYLCASSPTFEGLGEQYFGPGTRLTVT.

The chain joins TRBV6-5 to TRBJ1-2; D is possibly TRBD1 (6 bases). Germline lookup yields CDR1 MNHEY and CDR2 SVGAGI. Trimming stripped 4 bases from V and 4 bases from J, with 13 bases between. This CDR3 spans 14 amino acids. In nucleotides, the CDR3 is TGTGCCAGCAGTTTTTCTGGGGGGGCCTATGGCTACACCTTC. Amino acids: CASSFSGGAYGYTF.

This clonotype was observed a handful of times. The chain couples TRBV7-9 to TRBJ2-1; TRBD2 might be the D (5 bases). V lost 1 base to trimming and J lost 8 bases, with 15 bases between them. This CDR3 has 15 residues. CDR1 is SEHNR and CDR2 is FQNEAQ in the germline V gene (reference sequence). The CDR3, as DNA: TGTGCCAGCAGCTTAGGAGGGCCCTATGTGGATGAGCAGTTCTTC. It encodes CASSLGGPYVDEQFF. The variable domain in full, with the rest retrieved from reference TRBV7-9 and TRBJ2-1, is DTGVSQNPRHKITKRGQNVTFRCDPISEHNRLYWYRQTLGQGPEFLTYFQNEAQLEKSRLLSDRFSAERPKGSFSTLEIQRTEQGDSAMYLCASSLGGPYVDEQFFGPGTRLTVL.

V is TRBV6-6 and J is TRBJ1-1; 7 positions agree with TRBD1. J lost 4 bases, V lost 4 bases, and 15 bases had no gene match. CDR3 length: 17 amino acids. Germline lookup yields CDR1 MNHNY and CDR2 SVGAGI (reference sequence). In nucleotides, the CDR3 is TGTGCCAGCAGTTCCGGTGGGTTGGAGACAGGGTTCACTGAAGCTTTCTTT. Residues: CASSSGGLETGFTEAFF.

V is TRBV4-1 and J is TRBJ1-5; the D is unclear. The CDR3 spans 14 residues. From germline, CDR1 is MGHRA and CDR2 YSYEKL. V was cut by 0 bases and J by 4 bases, with 7 bases left in between. CDR3: CASSQDLRNQPQHF. In DNA, the CDR3 is TGCGCCAGCAGCCAAGATTTACGTAATCAGCCCCAGCATTTT.

This clonotype was picked up many times. This chain connects TRBV25-1 to TRBJ1-2, with TRBD1 as a possible D gene (6 bases). Germline assignment: CDR1 MGHDK and CDR2 SYGVNS. Trimming removed 8 bases from V and 6 bases from J, with 22 bases in between. This CDR3 is 15 amino acids long. The CDR3 reads CASLGGRGGTNGYTF. In nucleotides, the CDR3 is TGTGCCAGCTTGGGAGGACGAGGGGGTACGAATGGCTACACCTTC.

This chain uses TRBV7-9 with TRBJ1-6; the match to TRBD1 covers 8 bases. Germline V gives CDR1 SEHNR, CDR2 FQNEAQ (reference sequence). The CDR3 is made up of 14 amino acids. J lost 10 bases, V lost 6 bases, and 8 bases had no gene match. CDR3 region: CASSSDRGSSPLHF. The CDR3 nucleotides read TGTGCCAGCAGTTCCGACAGGGGTAGCTCACCCCTCCACTTT.